This T cell receptor (beta chain) was captured by sequencing in a study of T cell repertoires in cytomegalovirus infection. As for the study in general: Indications of both CMV infection and matching HLA type were provided by public TCR beta signatures.

This clonotype was observed a handful of times. What it recognizes is unknown. Whole-study results and caveats: There were carriers of CMV plus the relevant HLA, and cumulative public TCR beta family frequency identified them. Ex vivo responses were dominated by HLA-C-restricted CMV-specific TCR beta clonotypes.

MiXCR was run by TCRdb on the reads, yielding one entry per CDR3 protein. The sample includes tens of thousands of distinct CDR3 sequences, around 21% of them seen just once. The CDR3 sequence is 14 residues long. From germline, CDR1 is MNHEY and CDR2 SVGAGI. With V trimmed by 2 bases and J by 7 bases, 4 bases remained unmatched. Sequencing was performed on CD8+ T cells from cultured PBMCs, taken from culture after CMV antigen stimulation. The chain links TRBV6-5 to TRBJ1-2; 10 bases align to TRBD1. The clonotype was recovered from a human donor in good health (CMV status not recorded). Some clones in this sample may be carry-over from other donors' samples. CDR3 nucleotides: TGTGCCAGCAGTTACCAGACAGGGGGCTTTGGCTACACCTTC. Its translation: CASSYQTGGFGYTF.